The 28 T cell receptor beta chains in this list originate from one sample, sequenced in a study of blood T cell repertoires in COVID-19. TCRdb's table, derived via immunoSEQ multiplex PCR, lists solely in-frame clones and lacks some. The repertoire has under 350,000 clones, 90% of them found once; the top ten carry around 6.8%. Sequencing was performed on peripheral blood. The receptors were sampled from a woman between 25 and 40 years old with COVID-19, enrolled during active disease.

The chain uses TRBV5-4 and TRBJ2-4; 9 bases map to TRBD1. CDR3 size: 16 residues. With V trimmed by 4 bases and J by 3 bases, 8 bases remained unmatched. CDR1 and CDR2 (germline): SGHNT, YYREEE (reference sequence). The chain's CDR3 is CASSPGTGRGKNIQYF. In nucleotides, the CDR3 is TGTGCCAGCAGCCCCGGGACAGGGCGAGGCAAAAACATTCAGTACTTC. Filled out from reference TRBV5-4 and TRBJ2-4, the complete variable domain reads ETGVTQSPTHLIKTRGQQVTLRCSSQSGHNTVSWYQQALGQGPQFIFQYYREEENGRGNFPPRFSGLQFPNYSSELNVNALELDDSALYLCASSPGTGRGKNIQYFGAGTRLSVL.

As for this clone: Other nucleotide sequences from this sample produce the same CDR3. V and J are TRBV19 and TRBJ1-1, with TRBD1 as a possible D gene (5 bases). The CDR3 length is 14 residues. CDR1 and CDR2 from the germline V gene are LNHDA and SQIVND (reference sequence). The V end was cut by 3 bases, the J end by 2 bases, with 10 bases between. The CDR3 DNA reads TGTGCCAGTAGTATTGGCCAGGGTAACACTGAAGCTTTCTTT. Its protein is CASSIGQGNTEAFF.

J is TRBJ2-5 and V is TRBV5-6; 7 positions agree with TRBD1. After removal of 4 bases from V and 1 base from J, the junction contained 10 bases not matched to a gene. The CDR3 contains 16 residues. Per the germline V gene, CDR1 is SGHDT and CDR2 is YYEEEE. The CDR3 DNA reads TGTGCCAGCAGCCCGATGCGGACAGGAATCCAAGAGACCCAGTACTTC. Translation gives CASSPMRTGIQETQYF.

A remark on this clone: In the same sample, other DNA sequences code for this CDR3. The chain employs TRBV27 and TRBJ2-1; 8 bases line up with TRBD2. This CDR3 region has 14 residues. The V gene's germline CDR1 is MNHEY and CDR2 SMNVEV (reference sequence). V shed 9 bases and J 4 bases; nucleotides not matched to a gene: 8. CDR3 in DNA: TGTGCCAGTTCGCTTAGCGGGACTTACAATGAGCAGTTCTTC. As protein: CASSLSGTYNEQFF.

V and J are TRBV4-3 and TRBJ2-7; 9 bases align to TRBD2. With 0 bases clipped from V and 3 bases from J, the junction kept 18 bases outside the gene matches. Germline V gene data show CDR1 as LGHNA and CDR2 as YSLEER. This CDR3 has 20 amino acids. The CDR3 sequence: CASSQDLPGGRAPHYYEQYF. The CDR3 DNA is TGCGCCAGCAGCCAAGATCTCCCGGGCGGGAGGGCCCCACACTACTACGAGCAGTACTTC.

V usage is TRBV7-8 and J usage is TRBJ2-6; the D gene is possibly TRBD2 (5 bases). The CDR3 is 17 residues long. Trimming pared 5 bases from V and 4 bases from J, leaving 18 bases between. Per germline, CDR1 SGHVS and CDR2 FQNEAQ. The CDR3 nucleotides read TGTGCCAGCAGCCAGAAAGACCGGGGAGCCGGGGCCAACGTCCTGACTTTC. Translation gives CASSQKDRGAGANVLTF. Based on the CDR3 plus reference TRBV7-8 and TRBJ2-6, the full variable domain is GAGVSQSPRYKVAKRGQDVALRCDPISGHVSLFWYQQALGQGPEFLTYFQNEAQLDKSGLPSDRFFAERPEGSVSTLKIQRTQQEDSAVYLCASSQKDRGAGANVLTFGAGSRLTVL.

About this clone: The junction and the germline gene differ at one end; a read error may be behind it. The gene calls are TRBV18 and TRBJ1-5, with 9 positions matching TRBD1. Per germline, CDR1 KGHSH and CDR2 LQKENI. The length of the CDR3 is 15 residues. The CDR3 DNA sequence: TGTGCCAGCTCCCCACAGGGGGCTCTTAATCAGCCCCAGCATTTT. Translated: CASSPQGALNQPQHF.

This chain links TRBV19 with TRBJ1-5; 9 bases match TRBD1. Germline V gene sequence: CDR1 LNHDA, CDR2 SQIVND (reference sequence). V trimming: 5 bases; J trimming: 5 bases; junction bases outside the gene matches: 7. CDR3 length: 15 amino acids. CDR3: CASSPWTGAYQPQHF. DNA for the CDR3: TGTGCCAGTAGTCCATGGACAGGGGCTTATCAGCCCCAGCATTTT.

This clone appeared once. The chain combines TRBV7-8 with TRBJ1-5; TRBD1 is a possible D gene (5 bases). The germline gives CDR1 SGHVS, CDR2 FQNEAQ. With 5 bases removed from V and 1 base from J, the gap between germline ends came to 21 bases. The CDR3 sequence is 18 residues long. Here the CDR3 reads CASSPIEGEVRSNQPQHF. The CDR3 DNA reads as TGTGCCAGCAGCCCTATCGAAGGGGAGGTAAGAAGCAATCAGCCCCAGCATTTT.

V usage is TRBV5-1 and J usage is TRBJ2-1; D possibly corresponds to TRBD2 (5 bases). The germline V gene has CDR1 SGHRS and CDR2 YFSETQ. V was clipped by 6 bases and J by 4 bases, with 11 bases between them. The CDR3 spans 13 residues. The CDR3 nucleotides read TGCGCCAGCACCCGGGGAGCTTACAATGAGCAGTTCTTC. Its translation is CASTRGAYNEQFF.

The chain carries TRBV19 and TRBJ1-1, with D perhaps TRBD1 (6 bases). V lost 5 bases and J 6 bases, leaving 19 bases between the germline ends. The CDR3 runs 15 residues. The germline V gene encodes CDR1 LNHDA and CDR2 SQIVND (reference sequence). The CDR3 DNA reads as TGTGCCAGTAGTTTACTAACAGGGTTGGTTTCTGAAGCTTTCTTT. Protein: CASSLLTGLVSEAFF.

The V call is TRBV19, the J call TRBJ2-2; 13 positions match TRBD2. The ends lost 3 bases at V and 7 bases at J; junction bases unmatched: 5. Germline assignment: CDR1 LNHDA and CDR2 SQIVND (reference sequence). This CDR3 is built from 16 residues. The CDR3 DNA follows: TGTGCCAGTAGTATTCGACTAGCGGGAGGTGGCGGGGAGCTGTTTTTT. This gives the protein CASSIRLAGGGGELFF.

This chain uses TRBV28 with TRBJ1-1; D possibly corresponds to TRBD1 (6 bases). V dropped 1 base and J dropped 0 bases, with 9 bases sitting between them. Germline V gives CDR1 MDHEN, CDR2 SYDVKM. The CDR3 totals 15 residues. In nucleotides, the CDR3 is TGTGCCAGCAGTTTATTGCAGGGGTTGAACACTGAAGCTTTCTTT. It is translated as CASSLLQGLNTEAFF.

The chain recombines TRBV6-2 or TRBV6-3 with TRBJ1-1; no clear D. Germline V CDR1 and CDR2: MNHEY, SVGEGT. The CDR3 extends over 14 amino acids. The V end lost 2 bases, the J end lost 1 base, and 8 bases lay between the germline ends. This CDR3 reads CASSYPPGNTEAFF. CDR3 sequence (DNA): TGTGCCAGCAGTTACCCGCCGGGGAACACTGAAGCTTTCTTT.

The chain employs TRBV7-3 and TRBJ2-7; TRBD1 agrees at 8 bases. The CDR3 sequence is 14 residues long. V shed 5 bases, J shed 3 bases, and the junction held 6 bases outside the gene matches. The V gene's germline CDR1 is SGHTA and CDR2 FQGTGA. The CDR3 sequence is CASSPGTGDYEQYF. As DNA, the CDR3 is TGTGCCAGCAGCCCCGGGACAGGCGACTACGAGCAGTACTTC. Full variable domain (remainder filled in from reference TRBV7-3 and TRBJ2-7): GAGVSQTPSNKVTEKGKYVELRCDPISGHTALYWYRQSLGQGPEFLIYFQGTGAADDSGLPNDRFFAVRPEGSVSTLKIQRTERGDSAVYLCASSPGTGDYEQYFGPGTRLTVT.

The CDR3 loop reads CSAGLAAPGELFF. DNA for the CDR3: TGCAGCGCTGGACTAGCGGCACCCGGGGAGCTGTTTTTT. The rearrangement joins TRBV29-1 to TRBJ2-2; 10 bases align to TRBD2. The CDR3 is 13 residues long. Trimming took 7 bases from V and 6 from J; bases not matched to a gene: 5. Germline values: CDR1 SQVTM, CDR2 ANQGSEA.

The chain recombines TRBV7-2 with TRBJ2-2; tentatively, D is TRBD1 (6 bases). CDR3 length: 17 amino acids. The V end lost 5 bases, the J end lost 3 bases, and 19 bases lay between the germline ends. Germline-derived CDR1 and CDR2 are SGHTA and FQGNSA. DNA for the CDR3: TGTGCCAGCAGCCGGGGACCCTTCAGACAGGACACCGGGGAGCTGTTTTTT. Residues: CASSRGPFRQDTGELFF.

This chain connects TRBV5-1 to TRBJ2-7; 8 bases align to TRBD2. CDR3 size: 13 residues. The V gene's germline CDR1 is SGHRS and CDR2 YFSETQ. J was trimmed by 4 bases and V by 2 bases; bases with no gene match: 2. The CDR3 sequence: CASSFSGAYEQYF. In DNA form, the CDR3 reads TGCGCCAGCAGCTTTAGCGGGGCTTACGAGCAGTACTTC.

The chain joins TRBV28 to TRBJ1-4; D is uncertain. Between the trimmed V and J ends, which lost 5 bases and 6 bases, there was a span of 16 bases. CDR1 is MDHEN and CDR2 is SYDVKM in the germline V gene. The CDR3 has 15 residues. The CDR3 DNA reads TGTGCCAGCAGTCCCGTTGGAGGGCTAGATGAAAAACTGTTTTTT. Its protein product is CASSPVGGLDEKLFF.

This clone was detected once. The chain uses TRBV6-6 and TRBJ2-7; 10 positions match TRBD1. In germline, CDR1 is MNHNY, CDR2 SVGAGI (reference sequence). V dropped 0 bases and J dropped 7; count of bases not matched to a gene: 9. The CDR3 is 16 amino acids. The CDR3 is CASSYSMPDRGYEQYF. The CDR3 DNA follows: TGTGCCAGCAGTTACTCGATGCCGGACAGGGGGTATGAGCAGTACTTC.

The V gene is TRBV7-2, the J gene TRBJ2-7; the match to TRBD2 covers 7 bases. Germline V gives CDR1 SGHTA, CDR2 FQGNSA. The junction had 3 bases not matched to a gene; V was cut back by 1 base and J by 3 bases. The CDR3 spans 14 residues. In DNA, the CDR3 is TGTGCCAGCAGCTTAGAGGGCGGGAGCTACGAGCAGTACTTC. Protein product: CASSLEGGSYEQYF.

This clone is a singleton in its sample. This chain connects TRBV2 to TRBJ1-1, with D tentatively TRBD1 (5 bases). Germline V gives CDR1 SNHLY, CDR2 FYNNEI. The CDR3 has 13 amino acids. Trimming left V 6 bases short and J 0 bases short, with 8 bases between. CDR3 sequence (DNA): TGTGCCAGCAGATTGGACATGAACACTGAAGCTTTCTTT. Its translation: CASRLDMNTEAFF.

This chain links TRBV2 with TRBJ2-1; 9 bases align to TRBD2. The V gene's germline CDR1 is SNHLY and CDR2 FYNNEI. V dropped 4 bases and J dropped 4; count of bases not matched to a gene: 5. CDR3 length: 15 residues. The CDR3 DNA follows: TGTGCCAGCAGTGGACAGGCGGGAGGGTACAATGAGCAGTTCTTC. This gives the protein CASSGQAGGYNEQFF.

With regard to this clone: This same CDR3 is encoded by further DNA sequences in the sample. The V call is TRBV7-9, the J call TRBJ1-5, with 10 positions matching TRBD1. The CDR3 runs to 15 residues. Germline CDR1 and CDR2: SEHNR and FQNEAQ (reference sequence). V shed 1 base and J 5 bases; nucleotides not matched to a gene: 2. DNA for the CDR3: TGTGCCAGCAGCTTAGTCGGGACAGGGGATCAGCCCCAGCATTTT. The encoded protein is CASSLVGTGDQPQHF.

This clone has more than one count but fewer than ten. The chain joins TRBV3-1 (or the pseudogene TRBV3-2) to TRBJ2-3, with D maybe TRBD1 (5 bases). CDR1 and CDR2 (germline): LGHDT, YNNKEL (reference sequence). The ends were cut back, 0 bases at V and 1 base at J, with 20 bases in the middle. The CDR3 has 19 amino acids. The CDR3 DNA sequence: TGTGCCAGCAGCCAAGATATAACGCAGGGTACAAGCGGCACAGATACGCAGTATTTT. This sequence encodes CASSQDITQGTSGTDTQYF.

This clone was detected once. The chain recombines TRBV9 with TRBJ2-1; 10 bases line up with TRBD2. Per germline, CDR1 SGDLS and CDR2 YYNGEE. The V segment lost 1 base and the J segment 9 bases; nucleotides outside the gene matches: 4. This CDR3 has 14 residues. The CDR3 DNA is TGTGCCAGCAGCGTAATAGCGGGAGGTGCTGAGCAGTTCTTC. Translated: CASSVIAGGAEQFF.

The chain uses TRBV7-2 and TRBJ1-5; unclear D gene. The CDR3 length is 14 residues. V was shortened by 2 bases and J by 3 bases, with 8 bases between the two germline ends. Looked up from germline, CDR1 is SGHTA and CDR2 is FQGNSA. CDR3 sequence: CASSLQAINQPQHF. In DNA, the CDR3 is TGTGCCAGCAGCTTACAGGCTATCAATCAGCCCCAGCATTTT.

The chain carries TRBV6-2 or TRBV6-3 and TRBJ2-3, with 12 bases fitting TRBD2. CDR1 MNHEY and CDR2 SVGEGT come from the germline V gene. Unmatched junction bases numbered 5, after V lost 2 bases and J lost 5 bases. The CDR3 is made up of 16 amino acids. Here the CDR3 reads CASSYLPLAGGDTQYF. CDR3 in DNA: TGTGCCAGCAGTTACCTCCCACTAGCGGGAGGAGATACGCAGTATTTT.